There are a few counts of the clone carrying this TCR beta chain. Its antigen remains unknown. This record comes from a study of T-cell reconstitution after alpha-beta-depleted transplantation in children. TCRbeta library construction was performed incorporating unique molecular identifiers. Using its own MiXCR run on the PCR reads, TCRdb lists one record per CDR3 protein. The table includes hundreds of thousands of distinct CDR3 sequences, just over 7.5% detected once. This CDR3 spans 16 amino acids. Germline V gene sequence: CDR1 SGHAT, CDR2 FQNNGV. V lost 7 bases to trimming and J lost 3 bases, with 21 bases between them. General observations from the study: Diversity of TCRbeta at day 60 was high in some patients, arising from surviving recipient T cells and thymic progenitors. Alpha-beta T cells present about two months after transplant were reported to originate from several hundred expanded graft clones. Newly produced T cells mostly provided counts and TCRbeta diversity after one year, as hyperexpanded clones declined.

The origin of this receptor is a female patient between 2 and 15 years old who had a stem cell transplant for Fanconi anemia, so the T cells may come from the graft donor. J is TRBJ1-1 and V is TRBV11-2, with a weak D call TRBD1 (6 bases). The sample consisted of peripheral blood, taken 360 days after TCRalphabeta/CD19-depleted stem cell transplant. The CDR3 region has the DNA TGTGCCAGCACCTCTAGTTTGGGGGACACCTACACTGAAGCTTTCTTT. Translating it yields CASTSSLGDTYTEAFF.